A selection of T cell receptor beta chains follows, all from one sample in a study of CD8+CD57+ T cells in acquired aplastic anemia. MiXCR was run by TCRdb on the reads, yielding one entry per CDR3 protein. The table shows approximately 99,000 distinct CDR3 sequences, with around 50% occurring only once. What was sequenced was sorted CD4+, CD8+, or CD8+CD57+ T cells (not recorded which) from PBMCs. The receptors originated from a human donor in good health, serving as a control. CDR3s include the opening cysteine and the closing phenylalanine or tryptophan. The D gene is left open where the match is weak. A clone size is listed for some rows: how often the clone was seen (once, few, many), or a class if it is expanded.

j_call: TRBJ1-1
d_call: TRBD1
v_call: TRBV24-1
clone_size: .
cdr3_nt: TGTGCCACCAGTGACGAGACAGGGGACACTGAAGCTTTCTTT
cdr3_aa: CATSDETGDTEAFF

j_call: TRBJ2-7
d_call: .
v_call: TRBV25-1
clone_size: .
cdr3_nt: TGTGCCAGCAGCGTAGACGGGACGCCCCTGGGGGACATATCCTACGAGCAGTACTTC
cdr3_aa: CASSVDGTPLGDISYEQYF

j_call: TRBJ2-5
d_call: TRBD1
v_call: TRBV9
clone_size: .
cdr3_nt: TGTGCCAGCAGCGTAGAAGACAGGGGAATTAAGGAGACCCAGTACTTC
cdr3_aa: CASSVEDRGIKETQYF

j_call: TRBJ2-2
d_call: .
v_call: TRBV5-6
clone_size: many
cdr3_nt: TGTGCCAGCAGCCCCCAGGGGTCCGGGGAGCTGTTTTTT
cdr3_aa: CASSPQGSGELFF

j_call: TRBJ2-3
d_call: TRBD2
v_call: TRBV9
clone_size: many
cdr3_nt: TGTGCCAGCAGCGTAGGGGGACTAGCGGCGGATACGCAGTATTTT
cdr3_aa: CASSVGGLAADTQYF

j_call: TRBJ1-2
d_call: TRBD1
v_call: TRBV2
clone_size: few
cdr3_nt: TGTGCCAGCAGGGAGAGGACAGGGGGAGGTGGCTACACCTTC
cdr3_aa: CASRERTGGGGYTF

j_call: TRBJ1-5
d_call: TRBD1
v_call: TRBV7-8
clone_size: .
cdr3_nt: TGTGCCAGCAGCGATGACAGGGGGCTTAATCAGCCCCAGCATTTT
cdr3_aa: CASSDDRGLNQPQHF

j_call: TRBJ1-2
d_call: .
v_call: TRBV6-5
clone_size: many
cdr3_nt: TGTGCCAGCAGTTCTATTCGGACAGACCTTCTCGCCTATGGCTACACCTTC
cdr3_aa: CASSSIRTDLLAYGYTF

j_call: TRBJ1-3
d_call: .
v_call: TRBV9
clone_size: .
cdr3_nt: TGTGCCAGCAGCCACGGGGGAACCAGCTCTGGAAACACCATATATTTT
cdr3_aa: CASSHGGTSSGNTIYF

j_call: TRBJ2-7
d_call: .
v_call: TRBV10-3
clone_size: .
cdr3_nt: TGTGCCATCGGACAGCAATACGAGCAGTACTTC
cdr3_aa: CAIGQQYEQYF

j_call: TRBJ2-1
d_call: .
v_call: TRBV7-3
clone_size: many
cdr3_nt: TGTGCCAGCAGCTTAACTGGTAGCGGTGATGAGCAGTTCTTC
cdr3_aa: CASSLTGSGDEQFF

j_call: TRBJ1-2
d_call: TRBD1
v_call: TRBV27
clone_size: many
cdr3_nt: TGTGCCAGCTCTGAAACAGGGGACGGCTACACCTTC
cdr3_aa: CASSETGDGYTF

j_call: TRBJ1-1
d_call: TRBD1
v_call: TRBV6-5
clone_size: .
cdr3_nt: TGTGCCAGCAGTTTAAGCAGGACAGGGGACAGTGAAGCTTTCTTT
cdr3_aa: CASSLSRTGDSEAFF

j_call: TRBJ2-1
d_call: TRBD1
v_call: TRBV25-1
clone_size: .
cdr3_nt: TGTGCCAGCAGTGGGACGGACAGGGGCTACAATGAGCAGTTCTTC
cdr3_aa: CASSGTDRGYNEQFF

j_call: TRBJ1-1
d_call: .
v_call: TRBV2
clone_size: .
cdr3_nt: TGTGCCAGCAGTGAACCCAACAAGGCTTTCTTT
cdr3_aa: CASSEPNKAFF

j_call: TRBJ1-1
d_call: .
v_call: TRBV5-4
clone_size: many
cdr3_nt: TGTGCCAGCAGCAAGCAGGGTCCTGAAGCTTTCTTT
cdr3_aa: CASSKQGPEAFF

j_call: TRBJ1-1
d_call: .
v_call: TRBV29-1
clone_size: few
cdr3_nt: TGCAGCGGCGAACAGAACACTGAAGCTTTCTTT
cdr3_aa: CSGEQNTEAFF

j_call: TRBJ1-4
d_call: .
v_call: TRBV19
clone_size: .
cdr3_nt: TGTGCCAGTAGACAGACTAATGAAAAACTGTTTTTT
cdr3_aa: CASRQTNEKLFF

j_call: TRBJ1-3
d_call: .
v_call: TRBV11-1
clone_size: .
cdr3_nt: TGTGCCAGCAGCCCCCTAGCCACAGGCGTTGGAAACACCATATATTTT
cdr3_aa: CASSPLATGVGNTIYF

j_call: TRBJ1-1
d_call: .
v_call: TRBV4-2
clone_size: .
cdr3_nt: TGTGCCAGCAGCCCTGGGACTTCCTCAAGGGTAACTGAAGCTTTCTTT
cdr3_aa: CASSPGTSSRVTEAFF

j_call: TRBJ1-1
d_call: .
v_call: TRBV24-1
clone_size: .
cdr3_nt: TGTGCCACCAGTGATTTTGCCAGGGCGAACACTGAAGCTTTCTTT
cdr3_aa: CATSDFARANTEAFF

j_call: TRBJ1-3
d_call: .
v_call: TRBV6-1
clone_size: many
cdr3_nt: TGTGCCAGCAGCCCGGGAGTCTCTGGAAACACCATATATTTT
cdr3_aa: CASSPGVSGNTIYF

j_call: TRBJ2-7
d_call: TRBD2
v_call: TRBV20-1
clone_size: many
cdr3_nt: TGCAGTGCTAGCGGTTGGACTAGCGGGGGGAGCTCCTACGAGCAGTACTTC
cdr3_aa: CSASGWTSGGSSYEQYF

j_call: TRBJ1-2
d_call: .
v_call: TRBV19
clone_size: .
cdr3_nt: TGTGCCAGTAGTATGGTAGGAAACTATGGCTACACCTTC
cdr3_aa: CASSMVGNYGYTF

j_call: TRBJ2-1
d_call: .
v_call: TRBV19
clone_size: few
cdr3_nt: TGTGCCAGTTCTGACAGGTCCTACAATGAGCAGTTCTTC
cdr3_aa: CASSDRSYNEQFF

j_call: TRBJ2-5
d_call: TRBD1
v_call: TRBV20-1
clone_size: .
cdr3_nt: TGCAGTGCTAGAGATCCAGGACAGGGAAAAGAGTCTCAGTACTTC
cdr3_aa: CSARDPGQGKESQYF

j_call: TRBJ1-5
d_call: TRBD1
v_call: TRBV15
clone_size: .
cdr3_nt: TGTGCCACCATGGCAGGGGGAAATCAGCCCCAGCATTTT
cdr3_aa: CATMAGGNQPQHF

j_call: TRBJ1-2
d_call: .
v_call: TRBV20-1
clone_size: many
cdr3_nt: TGCAGTGCTACCTCACCAGGGGACTATGGCTACACCTTC
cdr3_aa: CSATSPGDYGYTF

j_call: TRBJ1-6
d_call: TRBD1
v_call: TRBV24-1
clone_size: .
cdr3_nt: TGTGCCACCAGTGACCCTAGGGACAGAAGCGATTCACCCCTCCACTTT
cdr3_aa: CATSDPRDRSDSPLHF

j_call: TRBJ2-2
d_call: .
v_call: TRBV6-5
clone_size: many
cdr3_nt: TGTGCCAGCAATTCGGGACACAAGAACACCGGGGAGCTGTTTTTT
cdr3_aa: CASNSGHKNTGELFF

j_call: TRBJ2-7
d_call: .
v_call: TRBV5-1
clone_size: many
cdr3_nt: TGCGCCAGCACCGGCACAGCTACCTACGAGCAGTACTTC
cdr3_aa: CASTGTATYEQYF

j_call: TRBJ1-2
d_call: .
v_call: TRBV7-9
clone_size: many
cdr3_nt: TGTGCCCTCCAGGCCGAACAGGGTTCGGGCTATGGCTACACCTTC
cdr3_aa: CALQAEQGSGYGYTF

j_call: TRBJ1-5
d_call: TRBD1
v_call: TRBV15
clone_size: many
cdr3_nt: TGTGCCACCAGCGTAGGGGGGACAGATGGCGACCAGCATTTT
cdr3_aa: CATSVGGTDGDQHF

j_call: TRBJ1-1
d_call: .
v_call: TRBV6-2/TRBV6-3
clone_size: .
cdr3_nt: TGTGCCAGCAGTTACTCGCCCGACCGAGGGGCTACTGAGGCTTTCTTT
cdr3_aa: CASSYSPDRGATEAFF

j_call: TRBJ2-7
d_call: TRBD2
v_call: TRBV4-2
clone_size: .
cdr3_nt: TGTGCCAGCAGCTTGCGCGGGGGGGCCGCTCACGAGCAGTACTTC
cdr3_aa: CASSLRGGAAHEQYF

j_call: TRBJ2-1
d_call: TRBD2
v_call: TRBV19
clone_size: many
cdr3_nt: TGTGCCAGCCAACCCGGGGGGGGAAGCTCCTACAATGAGCAGTTCTTC
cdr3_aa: CASQPGGGSSYNEQFF

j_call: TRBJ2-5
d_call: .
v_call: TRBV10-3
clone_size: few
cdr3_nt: TGTGCCATCAGGGGGTCAGGGGACGAGACCCAGTACTTC
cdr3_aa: CAIRGSGDETQYF

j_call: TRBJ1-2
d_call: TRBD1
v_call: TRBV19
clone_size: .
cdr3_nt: TGTGCCAGTAGGTGGGGACAGCCCTATGGCTACACCTTC
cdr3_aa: CASRWGQPYGYTF

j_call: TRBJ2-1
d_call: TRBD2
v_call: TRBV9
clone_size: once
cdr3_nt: TGTGCCAGCAGCCCGGGGGGACATGAGCAGTTCTTC
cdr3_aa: CASSPGGHEQFF

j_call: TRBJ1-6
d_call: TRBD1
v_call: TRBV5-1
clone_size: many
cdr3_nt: TGCGCCAGCAGCTTGGCCTCCGACAGGGAGGGTCCCCTCCACTTT
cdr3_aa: CASSLASDREGPLHF

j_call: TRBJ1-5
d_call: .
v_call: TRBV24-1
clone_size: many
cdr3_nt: TGTGCCACCAGTGACAAGAGGGGTTTAAGCAATCAGCCCCAGCATTTT
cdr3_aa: CATSDKRGLSNQPQHF

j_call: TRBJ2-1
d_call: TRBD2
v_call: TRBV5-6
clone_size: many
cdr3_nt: TGTGCCAGCAGCTTGGACGCGGGGGGGCTGGATGAGCAGTTCTTC
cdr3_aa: CASSLDAGGLDEQFF

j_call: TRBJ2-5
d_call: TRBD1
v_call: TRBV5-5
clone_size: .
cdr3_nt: TGTGCCAGCAGCTTGGGACAGGGTGCAGCCCAGTACTTC
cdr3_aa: CASSLGQGAAQYF

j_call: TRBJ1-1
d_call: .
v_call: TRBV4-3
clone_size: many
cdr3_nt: TGCGCCAGCAGCCAAGGGACACCGACGGCAGGAATGAACACTGAAGCTTTCTTT
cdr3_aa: CASSQGTPTAGMNTEAFF

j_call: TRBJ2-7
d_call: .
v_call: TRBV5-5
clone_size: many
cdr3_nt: TGTGCCAGCAGGGGCGGGGCGGACGAGTACTTC
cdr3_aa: CASRGGADEYF

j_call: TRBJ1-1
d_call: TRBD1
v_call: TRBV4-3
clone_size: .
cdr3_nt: TGCGCCAGCAGCCGAGACCCCTCAGGGGGTGACGCTGAAGCTTTCTTT
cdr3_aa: CASSRDPSGGDAEAFF

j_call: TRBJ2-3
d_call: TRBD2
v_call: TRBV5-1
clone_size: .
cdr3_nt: TGCGCCAGCACCGAAGTCGGGGGGAGCACAGATACGCAGTATTTT
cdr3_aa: CASTEVGGSTDTQYF

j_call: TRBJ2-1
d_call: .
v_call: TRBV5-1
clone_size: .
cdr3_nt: TGCGCCAGCAGCTTCACAGGAAATGAGCAGTTCTTC
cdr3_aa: CASSFTGNEQFF

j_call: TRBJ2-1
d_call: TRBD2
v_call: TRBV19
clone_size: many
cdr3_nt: TGTGCCAGTAGCTTGGCGGGGGGAGACTACAATGAGCAGTTCTTC
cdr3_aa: CASSLAGGDYNEQFF

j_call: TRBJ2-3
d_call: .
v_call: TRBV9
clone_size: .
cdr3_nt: TGTGCCAGCAGCGTAGAAGGGTTGGGGGGAGATACGCAGTATTTT
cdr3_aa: CASSVEGLGGDTQYF

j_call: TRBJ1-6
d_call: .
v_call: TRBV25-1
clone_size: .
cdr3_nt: TGTGCCAGCAGTAGTTTGGACAGAAGTAATTCACCCCTCCACTTT
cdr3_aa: CASSSLDRSNSPLHF

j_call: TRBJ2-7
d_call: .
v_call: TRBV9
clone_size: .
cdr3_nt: TGTGCCAGCAGCGTATCCGACGGGACGCCCCTGGAAGAGCAGTACTTC
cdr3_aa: CASSVSDGTPLEEQYF

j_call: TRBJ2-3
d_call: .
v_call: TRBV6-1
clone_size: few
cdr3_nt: TGTGCCAGCAGTGAACGAGGGTGGGGCACAGATACGCAGTATTTT
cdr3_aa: CASSERGWGTDTQYF

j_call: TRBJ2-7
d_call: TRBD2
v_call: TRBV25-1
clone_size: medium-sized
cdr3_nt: TGTGCCAGCAGTGATTTGGGTAGCGGGACCTACGAGCAGTACTTC
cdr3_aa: CASSDLGSGTYEQYF

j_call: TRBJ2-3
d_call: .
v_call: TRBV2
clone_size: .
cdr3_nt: TGTGCCAGCAGTGACCTCATGCATGCAGATACGCAGTATTTT
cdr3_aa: CASSDLMHADTQYF

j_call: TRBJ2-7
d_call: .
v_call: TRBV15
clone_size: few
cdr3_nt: TGTGCCACCAGCAGAGATGGCACGGCACACTCCTACGAGCAGTACTTC
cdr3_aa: CATSRDGTAHSYEQYF

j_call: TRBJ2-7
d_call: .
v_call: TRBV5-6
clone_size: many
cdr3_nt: TGTGCCAGCAGACTCACCGGACGATCTGAGCAGTACTTC
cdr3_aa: CASRLTGRSEQYF

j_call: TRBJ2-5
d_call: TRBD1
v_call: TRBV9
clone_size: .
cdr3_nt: TGTGCCAGCAGCGCCCCACGACAGGGGGGAGAGACCCAGTACTTC
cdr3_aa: CASSAPRQGGETQYF